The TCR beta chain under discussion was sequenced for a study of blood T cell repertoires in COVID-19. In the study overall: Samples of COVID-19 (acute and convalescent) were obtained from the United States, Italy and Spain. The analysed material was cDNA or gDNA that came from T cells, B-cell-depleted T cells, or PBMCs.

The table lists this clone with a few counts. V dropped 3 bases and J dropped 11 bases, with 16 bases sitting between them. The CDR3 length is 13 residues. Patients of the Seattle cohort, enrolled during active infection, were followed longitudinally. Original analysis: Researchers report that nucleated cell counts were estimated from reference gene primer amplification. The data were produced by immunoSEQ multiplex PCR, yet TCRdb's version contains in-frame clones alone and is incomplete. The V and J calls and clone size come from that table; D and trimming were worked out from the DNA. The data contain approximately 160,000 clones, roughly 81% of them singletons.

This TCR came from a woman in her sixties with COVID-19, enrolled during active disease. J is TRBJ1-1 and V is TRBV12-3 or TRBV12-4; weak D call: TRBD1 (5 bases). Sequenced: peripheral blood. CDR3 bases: TGTGCCAGCAGTTTTCAGACGCTGGGGGGGGCTTTCTTT. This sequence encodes CASSFQTLGGAFF.